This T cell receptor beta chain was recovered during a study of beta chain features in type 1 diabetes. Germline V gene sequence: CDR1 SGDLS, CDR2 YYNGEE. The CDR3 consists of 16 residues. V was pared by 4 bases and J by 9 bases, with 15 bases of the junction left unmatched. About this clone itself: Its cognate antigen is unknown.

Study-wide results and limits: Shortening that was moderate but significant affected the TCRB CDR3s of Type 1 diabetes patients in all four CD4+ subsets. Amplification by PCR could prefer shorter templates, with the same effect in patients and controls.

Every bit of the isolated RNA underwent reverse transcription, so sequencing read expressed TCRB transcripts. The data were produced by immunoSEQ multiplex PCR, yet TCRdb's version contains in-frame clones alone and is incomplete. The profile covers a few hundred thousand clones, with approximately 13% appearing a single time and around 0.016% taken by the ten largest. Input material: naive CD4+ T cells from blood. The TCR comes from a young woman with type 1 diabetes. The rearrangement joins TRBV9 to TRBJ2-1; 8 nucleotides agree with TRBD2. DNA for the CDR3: TGTGCCAGCAGCCCAACATATAGCGGGAACCTCCCTGAGCAGTTCTTC. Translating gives CASSPTYSGNLPEQFF.